These 6 T cell receptor beta chains came from one sample sequenced in a study of prognosis after radiotherapy for stage I lung cancer. Multiplex PCR, run in two rounds, amplified TCR beta CDR3 from genomic DNA. Primers targeting each individual TRBV and TRBJ gene were applied in first-round PCR. TCRdb reprocessed the multiplex PCR reads via MiXCR and lists one record per CDR3 protein. The table records around 30,000 distinct CDR3 sequences, under 40% of them present only once. Sample: PBMCs, taken before or after stereotactic body radiation therapy (not recorded which). The receptors shown here come from a donor over 45 with non-small cell lung cancer.

Comments on this clonotype: The likely explanation is a read error, given a far larger clone one base away. The rearrangement joins TRBV27 to TRBJ1-5; D unresolved. In germline, CDR1 is MNHEY, CDR2 SMNVEV (reference sequence). CDR3 length equals 15 residues. The CDR3 nucleotides are TGTGCCAGAAGTTTCACCGGGCCCGGCAATCAGCCCCAGCATTTT. Translating gives CARSFTGPGNQPQHF.

In its sample, this clonotype was seen many times. In nucleotides, the CDR3 is TGCGCCAGCAGCTTGGAGTTGGTAGCGGGGGGTAGGGACGAGCAGTACTTC. Protein sequence: CASSLELVAGGRDEQYF. This chain uses TRBV5-1 with TRBJ2-7; 10 nucleotides align to TRBD2. The ends lost 0 bases at V and 5 bases at J; junction bases unmatched: 11. CDR3 length equals 17 residues. Germline V CDR1 and CDR2: SGHRS, YFSETQ.

This clonotype was counted many times. The chain couples TRBV10-2 to TRBJ2-3; 15 bases are a match to TRBD2. Germline CDR1 WSHSY, CDR2 SAAADI. The CDR3 is 17 amino acids. Trimming removed 3 bases from V and 4 bases from J; junction bases left unmatched: 5. This chain's CDR3 is CASSEAGTSGGSDTQYF. The CDR3 nucleotides are TGCGCCAGCAGTGAAGCCGGGACTAGCGGGGGGTCAGATACGCAGTATTTT.

This clonotype was observed a handful of times. This chain joins TRBV5-4 and TRBJ1-1; tentative D call: TRBD1 (6 bases). The germline V gene has CDR1 SGHNT and CDR2 YYREEE (reference sequence). This CDR3 has 14 residues. Trimming took 5 bases from V and 1 from J, leaving 12 bases between them. CDR3 region: CASRRQATNTEAFF. As DNA, the CDR3 is TGTGCCAGCAGACGACAGGCGACGAACACTGAAGCTTTCTTT.

This clonotype was found a few times. The chain links TRBV11-2 to TRBJ2-5; either TRBD1 or TRBD2 may supply D (5 bases each). This CDR3 region has 15 residues. Germline values: CDR1 SGHAT, CDR2 FQNNGV. V was trimmed by 2 bases and J by 7 bases, leaving 17 bases between them. CDR3 residues: CASSLWTGTQGTQYF. The CDR3, as DNA: TGTGCCAGCAGCTTATGGACCGGGACCCAGGGGACCCAGTACTTC.

This rearrangement joins TRBV4-2 to TRBJ1-2; possibly TRBD1 for D (6 bases). V lost 0 bases and J 0 bases, leaving 8 bases between the germline ends. Germline V gene lookup returns CDR1 LGHNA and CDR2 YNFKEQ. The CDR3 contains 15 residues. CDR3 nucleotide sequence: TGTGCCAGCAGCCAAGAGGACAGAGCTAACTATGGCTACACCTTC. Protein: CASSQEDRANYGYTF.